This T cell receptor beta chain was recorded in a study of blood T cell repertoires in COVID-19. Study background: COVID-19 samples, acute and convalescent, were from the United States, Italy and Spain.

Germline assignment: CDR1 MGHRA and CDR2 YSYEKL. Trimming stripped 1 base from V and 0 bases from J, with 15 bases between. This CDR3 spans 17 amino acids. Participant ages covered roughly 18 to 89 years across about two dozen US areas. The authors' processing: Estimation of nucleated cell counts was performed using reference gene primer amplification. The method was immunoSEQ multiplex PCR; TCRdb's version includes in-frame clones alone and lacks a portion of them. The D gene and trimming were derived from the DNA, and the V and J assignments and clone size from that table. This table has 180,000 or so clones, 86% appearing once.

The sequence was obtained from a man in his forties or fifties with acute COVID-19. The chain couples TRBV4-1 to TRBJ1-2, with D tentatively TRBD1 (5 bases). The sequenced sample consisted of PBMCs or T cells enriched from blood (not recorded which). The CDR3 here is CASSQAWRTTSNYGYTF. In DNA form, the CDR3 reads TGCGCCAGCAGCCAAGCCTGGCGGACAACCTCTAACTATGGCTACACCTTC.